This TCR beta chain was documented in a study of cytomegalovirus exposure and HLA in healthy donors. Study-wide results and limits: Sequencing had likely introduced a cluster of highly shared sequence variants as an artifact. A later analysis reported that several of the most significant clusters appeared to be linked to common viral pathogens, among them Epstein-Barr virus.

The germline V gene encodes CDR1 SEHNR and CDR2 FQNEAQ (reference sequence). V was cut by 3 bases and J by 8 bases, with 7 bases left in between. This CDR3 has 12 amino acids. The table lists this clone with a few counts. The antigen is unknown. PCR involved 60 Vbeta and 13 Jbeta primers. Study processing details: The count from a later analysis was tens of millions of unique TCR beta chains, about 9.9 million of them shared. The data were produced by immunoSEQ multiplex PCR, yet TCRdb's version contains in-frame clones alone and is incomplete. Clonal size and the V and J genes are those of that table, whereas D and trimming came from the DNA. The sample yields about 110,000 clones, over 60% seen once. It was healthy bone marrow donors who served as donors.

This receptor was taken from a woman aged 55-69 years in good health and CMV-seropositive. The rearrangement links TRBV7-9 to TRBJ1-4, with D unclear. Sequences were obtained from PBMCs. This CDR3 is CASSFVQEKLFF. DNA of the CDR3: TGTGCCAGCAGCTTCGTACAGGAAAAACTGTTTTTT.